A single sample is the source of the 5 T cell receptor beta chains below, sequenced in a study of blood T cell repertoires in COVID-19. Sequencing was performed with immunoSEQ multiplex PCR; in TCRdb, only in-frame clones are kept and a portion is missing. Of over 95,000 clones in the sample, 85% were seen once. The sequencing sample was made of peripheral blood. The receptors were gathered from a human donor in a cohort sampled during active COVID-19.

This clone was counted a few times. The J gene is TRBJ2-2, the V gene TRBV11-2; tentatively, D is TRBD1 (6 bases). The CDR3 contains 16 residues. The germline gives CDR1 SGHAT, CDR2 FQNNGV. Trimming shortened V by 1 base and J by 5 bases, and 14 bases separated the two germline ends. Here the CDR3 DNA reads TGTGCCAGCAGCTTAGGGGCAGGGGACCTGACCGGGGAGCTGTTTTTT. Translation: CASSLGAGDLTGELFF. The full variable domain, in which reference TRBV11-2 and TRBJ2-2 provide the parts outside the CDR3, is EAGVAQSPRYKIIEKRQSVAFWCNPISGHATLYWYQQILGQGPKLLIQFQNNGVVDDSQLPKDRFSAERLKGVDSTLKIQPAKLEDSAVYLCASSLGAGDLTGELFFGEGSRLTVL.

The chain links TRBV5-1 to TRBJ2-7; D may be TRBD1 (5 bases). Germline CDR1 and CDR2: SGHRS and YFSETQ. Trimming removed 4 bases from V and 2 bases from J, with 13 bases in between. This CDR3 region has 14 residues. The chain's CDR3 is CASSPQGQAYEQYF. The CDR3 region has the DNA TGCGCCAGCAGCCCTCAGGGCCAAGCCTACGAGCAGTACTTC.

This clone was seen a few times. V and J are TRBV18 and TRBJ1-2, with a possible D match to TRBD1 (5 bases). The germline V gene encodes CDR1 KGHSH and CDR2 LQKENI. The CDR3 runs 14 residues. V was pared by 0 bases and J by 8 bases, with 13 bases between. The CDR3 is CASSPPGGARGYTF. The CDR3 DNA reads TGTGCCAGCTCACCACCGGGAGGGGCGCGGGGCTACACCTTC.

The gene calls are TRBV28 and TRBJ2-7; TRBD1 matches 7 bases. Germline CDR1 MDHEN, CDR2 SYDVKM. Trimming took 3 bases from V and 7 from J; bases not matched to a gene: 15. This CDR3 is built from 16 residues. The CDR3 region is CASSFHPSTGYLEQYF. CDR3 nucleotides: TGTGCCAGCAGTTTCCACCCCTCGACAGGGTACCTTGAGCAGTACTTC.

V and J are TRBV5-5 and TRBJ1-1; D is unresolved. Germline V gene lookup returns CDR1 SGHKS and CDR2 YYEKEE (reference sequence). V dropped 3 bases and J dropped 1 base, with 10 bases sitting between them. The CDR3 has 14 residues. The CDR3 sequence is CASSSKFGNTEAFF. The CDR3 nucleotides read TGTGCCAGCAGCTCCAAATTCGGGAACACTGAAGCTTTCTTT.